This T cell receptor (beta chain) was retrieved from a study of response to subunit inactivated influenza vaccine. Trimming left V 0 bases short and J 5 bases short, with 16 bases between. Per the germline V gene, CDR1 is MGHRA and CDR2 is YSYEKL. CDR3 size: 16 residues. TCRdb ran MiXCR on the RT-PCR reads and lists one entry per CDR3 protein. The repertoire consists of some 540,000 distinct CDR3 sequences, with under 25% occurring once and the leading ten covering 2.5% to 3%. These same records also appear under a second study, on T cells expressing NK-cell markers. Turning to that study: 5'RACE template switching with UMIs produced the TCR beta cDNA. Topping the CD3+CD56-NKG2C+ fraction as well were these clonotypes, in several donors.

This sequence originates from a man aged 45 to 65 who received an inactivated influenza vaccine. Sample: CD4+ T cells sorted from PBMCs, taken approximately 12 days after vaccination. The genes are TRBV4-1 and TRBJ2-5; TRBD1 or TRBD2 may be the D gene (6 bases each). In DNA form, the CDR3 reads TGCGCCAGCAGCCAAGACGGGTCGGGGGCTCGGGAGACCCAGTACTTC. Its translation is CASSQDGSGARETQYF.